This T cell receptor (beta chain) was captured by sequencing in a study of memory CD4+ T cells and cytomegalovirus serostatus. In the original processing: After removing out-of-frame reads, 2,204,828 distinct TCRbeta sequences remained. The repertoire was sequenced with immunoSEQ multiplex PCR; TCRdb's copy has only in-frame clones and lacks some. V and J calls and clone size are given by that table; D and trimming were obtained from the DNA. The table shows some 60,000 clones, with 70% to 80% occurring only once. Single viable CD3+CD4+CD8-CD45RO+ cells were sorted as the memory CD4+ T cells. The CDR3 runs to 15 residues. Germline values: CDR1 SEHNR, CDR2 FQNEAQ (reference sequence). V shed 5 bases and J 5 bases; nucleotides not matched to a gene: 6.

Material for sequencing was memory CD4+ T cells from blood. This rearrangement joins TRBV7-9 to TRBJ1-5, with 10 bases that match TRBD1. The receptor was derived from an adult in good health and CMV-seropositive. CDR3 sequence: CASSPTGTGDQPQHF. CDR3 coding DNA: TGTGCCAGCAGCCCGACCGGGACAGGGGATCAGCCCCAGCATTTT.